This T cell receptor beta chain derives from a study of blood T cell repertoires in COVID-19. The overall study: Samples came from the United States, Italy and Spain, spanning acute and convalescent COVID-19.

Sequencing used immunoSEQ multiplex PCR; TCRdb keeps in-frame clones, though not all of them. This table holds 250,000 to 350,000 clones, under 95% found once. Germline CDR1 and CDR2: SGHRS and YFSETQ. This CDR3 region has 15 residues. With 0 bases clipped from V and 9 bases from J, the junction kept 6 bases outside the gene matches. Everyone who took part was roughly 18 to 89 years old, and they came from over 20 US areas. The TCR originated in a man aged 60-69 years who had recovered from COVID-19. Sequencing was done on a sample of PBMCs or T cells enriched from blood (not recorded which). The rearrangement links TRBV5-1 to TRBJ2-2, with TRBD2 matching 9 bases. In DNA, the CDR3 is TGCGCCAGCAGCTTGGTTAGCGGGGGTACCAGGGAGCTGTTTTTT. This gives the protein CASSLVSGGTRELFF.